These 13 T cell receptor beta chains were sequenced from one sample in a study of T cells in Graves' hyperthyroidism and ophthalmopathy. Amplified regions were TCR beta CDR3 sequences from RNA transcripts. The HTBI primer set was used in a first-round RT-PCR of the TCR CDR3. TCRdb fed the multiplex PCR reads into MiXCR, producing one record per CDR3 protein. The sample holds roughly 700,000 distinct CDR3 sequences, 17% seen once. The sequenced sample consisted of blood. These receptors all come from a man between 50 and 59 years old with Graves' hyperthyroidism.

CDR3 nucleotide sequence: TGCAGCGTTGAGGACGGTTACAGCTCCTACGAGCAGTACTTC. Translation gives CSVEDGYSSYEQYF. The chain is built from TRBV29-1 and TRBJ2-7; D is undetermined. The CDR3 spans 14 residues. CDR1 is SQVTM, CDR2 ANQGSEA, per germline. Between the trimmed V and J ends, which lost 3 bases and 0 bases, there was a span of 12 bases.

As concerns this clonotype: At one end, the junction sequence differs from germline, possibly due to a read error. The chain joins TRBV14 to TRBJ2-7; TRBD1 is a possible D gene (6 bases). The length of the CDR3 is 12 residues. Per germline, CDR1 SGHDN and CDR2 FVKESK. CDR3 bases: TGTGCCGGCAGCCAAGCCAGGGGCGAGCAGTACTTC. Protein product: CAGSQARGEQYF.

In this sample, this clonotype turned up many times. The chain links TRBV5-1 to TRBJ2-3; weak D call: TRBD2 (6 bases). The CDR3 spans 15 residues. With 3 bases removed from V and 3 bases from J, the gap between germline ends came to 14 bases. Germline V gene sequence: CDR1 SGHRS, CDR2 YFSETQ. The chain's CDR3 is CASSWGEKGTDTQYF. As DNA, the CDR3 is TGCGCCAGCAGCTGGGGGGAGAAGGGGACAGATACGCAGTATTTT.

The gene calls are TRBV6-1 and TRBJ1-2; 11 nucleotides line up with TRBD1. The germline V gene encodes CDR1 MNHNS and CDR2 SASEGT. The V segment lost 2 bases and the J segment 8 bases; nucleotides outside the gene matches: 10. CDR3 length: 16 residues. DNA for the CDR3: TGTGCCAGCAGTGAATCTACCTCGGGACAGGGGGACGGCTACACCTTC. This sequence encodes CASSESTSGQGDGYTF.

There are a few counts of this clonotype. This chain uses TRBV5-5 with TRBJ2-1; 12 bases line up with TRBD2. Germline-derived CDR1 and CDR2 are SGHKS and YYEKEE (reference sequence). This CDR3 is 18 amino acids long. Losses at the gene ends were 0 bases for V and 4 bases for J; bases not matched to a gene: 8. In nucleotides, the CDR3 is TGTGCCAGCAGCTTGGCCCAAGGACTAGCGGGGACTTACAATGAGCAGTTCTTC. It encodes CASSLAQGLAGTYNEQFF.

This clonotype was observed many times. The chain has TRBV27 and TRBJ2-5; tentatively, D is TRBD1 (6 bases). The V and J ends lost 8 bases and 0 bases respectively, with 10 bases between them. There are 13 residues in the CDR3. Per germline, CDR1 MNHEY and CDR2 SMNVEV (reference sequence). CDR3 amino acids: CASGRDNQETQYF. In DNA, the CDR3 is TGTGCCAGCGGTCGGGACAACCAAGAGACCCAGTACTTC.

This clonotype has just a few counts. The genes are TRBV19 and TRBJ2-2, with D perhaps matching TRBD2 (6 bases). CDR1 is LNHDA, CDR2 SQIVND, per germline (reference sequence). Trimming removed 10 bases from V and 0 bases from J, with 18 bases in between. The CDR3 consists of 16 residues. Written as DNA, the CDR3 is TGTGCCACCTACATATGGACGGGAGCGAACACCGGGGAGCTGTTTTTT. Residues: CATYIWTGANTGELFF.

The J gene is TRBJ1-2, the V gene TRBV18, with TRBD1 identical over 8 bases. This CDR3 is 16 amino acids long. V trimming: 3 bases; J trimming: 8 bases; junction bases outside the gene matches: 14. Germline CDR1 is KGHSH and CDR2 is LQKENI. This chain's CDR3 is CASSPMQDRERRGYTF. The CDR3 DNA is TGTGCCAGCTCACCGATGCAGGACAGGGAAAGGCGCGGCTACACCTTC.

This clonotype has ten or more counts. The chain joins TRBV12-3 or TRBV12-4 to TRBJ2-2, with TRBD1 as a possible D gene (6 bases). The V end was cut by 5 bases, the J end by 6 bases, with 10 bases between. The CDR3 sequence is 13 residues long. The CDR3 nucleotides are TGTGCCAGCAGTCTACAGGGCCCCGGGGAGCTGTTTTTT. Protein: CASSLQGPGELFF.

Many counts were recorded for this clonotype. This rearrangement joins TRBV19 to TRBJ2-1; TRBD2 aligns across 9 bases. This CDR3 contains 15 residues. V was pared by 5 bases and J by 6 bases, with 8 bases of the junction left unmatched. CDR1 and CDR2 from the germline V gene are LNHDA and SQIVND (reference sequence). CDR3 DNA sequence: TGTGCCAGTAGTCCCCAGGTAGCGGGAGTCAATGAGCAGTTCTTC. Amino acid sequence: CASSPQVAGVNEQFF.

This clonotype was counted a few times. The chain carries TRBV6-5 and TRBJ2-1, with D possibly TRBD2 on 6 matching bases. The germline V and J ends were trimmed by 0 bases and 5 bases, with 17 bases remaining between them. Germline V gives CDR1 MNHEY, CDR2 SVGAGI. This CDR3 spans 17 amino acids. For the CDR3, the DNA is TGTGCCAGCAGTTACTCGAGCGGGCAGGAGCACAACAATGAGCAGTTCTTC. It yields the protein CASSYSSGQEHNNEQFF.

DNA of the CDR3: TGTGCCAGCAGCTTATTCGGGGAGGATGAGCAGTTCTTC. It yields the protein CASSLFGEDEQFF. The chain links TRBV7-2 to TRBJ2-1; D perhaps matches TRBD2 (6 bases). The CDR3 totals 13 residues. Germline values: CDR1 SGHTA, CDR2 FQGNSA. V was clipped by 2 bases and J by 8 bases, with 10 bases between them.

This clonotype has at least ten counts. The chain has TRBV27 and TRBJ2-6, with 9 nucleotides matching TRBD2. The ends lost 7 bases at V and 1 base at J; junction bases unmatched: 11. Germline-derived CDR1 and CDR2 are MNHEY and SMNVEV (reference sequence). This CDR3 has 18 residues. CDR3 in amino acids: CASTTREGLSSGANVLTF. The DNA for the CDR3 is TGTGCCAGCACCACGCGGGAGGGCCTAAGTTCTGGGGCCAACGTCCTGACTTTC.